The entry below describes one T cell receptor beta chain. The antigen remains undetermined. TCRdb's copy holds only in-frame clones and misses some; the assay was immunoSEQ multiplex PCR. Of roughly 320,000 clones listed, around 87% are singletons. The data were obtained in a study of shared clonotypes between healthy human individuals. Turning to the study itself: Donors had three CD4 naive, three CD4 memory, two CD8 naive and one CD8 memory plate apiece.

Study-wide points: Generation of non-shared clonotypes was less probable than generation of clonotypes shared by all four donors.

The sample was memory CD8+ T cells sorted from blood. Documented subset: CD45RO+ cells pooled with CCR7-negative TemRA cells. The receptor was derived from a man in his late teens or twenties in good health.

CDR3 loop: CASSDSLRRGGPTDTQYF. In DNA form, the CDR3 reads TGTGCCAGCAGTGACTCTTTAAGACGGGGGGGCCCGACAGATACGCAGTATTTT. The genes are TRBV6-4 and TRBJ2-3, with TRBD2 matching 8 bases. V gave up 0 bases and J gave up 3 bases; unmatched junction bases: 11. There are 18 residues in the CDR3. CDR1 and CDR2 (germline): MRHNA, SNTAGT.